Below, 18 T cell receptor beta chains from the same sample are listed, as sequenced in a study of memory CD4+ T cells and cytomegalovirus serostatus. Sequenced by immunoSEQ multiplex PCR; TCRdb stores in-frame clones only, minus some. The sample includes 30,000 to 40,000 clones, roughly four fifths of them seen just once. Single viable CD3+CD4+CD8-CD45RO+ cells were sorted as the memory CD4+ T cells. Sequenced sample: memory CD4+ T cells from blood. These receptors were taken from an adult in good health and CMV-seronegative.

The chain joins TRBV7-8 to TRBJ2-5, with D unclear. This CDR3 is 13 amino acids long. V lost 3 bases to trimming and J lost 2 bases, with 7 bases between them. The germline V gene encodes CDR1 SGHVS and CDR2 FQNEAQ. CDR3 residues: CASSFALQETQYF. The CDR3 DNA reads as TGTGCCAGCAGCTTTGCACTTCAAGAGACCCAGTACTTC.

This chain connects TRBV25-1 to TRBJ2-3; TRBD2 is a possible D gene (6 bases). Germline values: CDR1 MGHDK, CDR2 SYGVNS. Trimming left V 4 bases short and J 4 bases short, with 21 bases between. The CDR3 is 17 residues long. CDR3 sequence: CASSGPRLEPPSDTQYF. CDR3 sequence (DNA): TGTGCCAGCAGTGGGCCACGACTAGAGCCACCCTCAGATACGCAGTATTTT.

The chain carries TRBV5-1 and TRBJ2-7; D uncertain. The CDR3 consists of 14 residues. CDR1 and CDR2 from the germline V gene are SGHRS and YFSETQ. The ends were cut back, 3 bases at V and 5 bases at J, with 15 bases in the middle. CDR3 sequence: CASSWRWTADEQYF. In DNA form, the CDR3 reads TGCGCCAGCAGCTGGAGATGGACGGCGGACGAGCAGTACTTC.

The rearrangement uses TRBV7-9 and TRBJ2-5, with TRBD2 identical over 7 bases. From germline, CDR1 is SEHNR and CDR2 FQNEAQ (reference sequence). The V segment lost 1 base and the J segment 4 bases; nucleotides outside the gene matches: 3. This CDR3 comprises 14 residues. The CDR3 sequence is CASSLGTSAETQYF. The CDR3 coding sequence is TGTGCCAGCAGCTTAGGTACTAGCGCAGAGACCCAGTACTTC. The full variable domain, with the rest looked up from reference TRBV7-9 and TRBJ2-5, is DTGVSQNPRHKITKRGQNVTFRCDPISEHNRLYWYRQTLGQGPEFLTYFQNEAQLEKSRLLSDRFSAERPKGSFSTLEIQRTEQGDSAMYLCASSLGTSAETQYFGPGTRLLVL.

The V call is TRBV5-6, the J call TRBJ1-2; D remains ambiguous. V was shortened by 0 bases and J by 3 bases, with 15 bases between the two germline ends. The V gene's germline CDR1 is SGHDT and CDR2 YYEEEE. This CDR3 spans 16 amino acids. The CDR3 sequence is CASSLVRSATYYGYTF. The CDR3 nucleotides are TGTGCCAGCAGCTTGGTACGTAGCGCCACATACTATGGCTACACCTTC.

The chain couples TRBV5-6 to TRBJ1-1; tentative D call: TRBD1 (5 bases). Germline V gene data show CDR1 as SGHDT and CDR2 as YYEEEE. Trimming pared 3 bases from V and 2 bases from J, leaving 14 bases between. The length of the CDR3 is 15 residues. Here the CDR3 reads CASSSLRGANTEAFF. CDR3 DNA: TGTGCCAGCAGCTCCTTGCGAGGGGCAAACACTGAAGCTTTCTTT. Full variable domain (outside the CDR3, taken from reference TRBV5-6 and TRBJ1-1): DAGVTQSPTHLIKTRGQQVTLRCSPKSGHDTVSWYQQALGQGPQFIFQYYEEEERQRGNFPDRFSGHQFPNYSSELNVNALLLGDSALYLCASSSLRGANTEAFFGQGTRLTVV.

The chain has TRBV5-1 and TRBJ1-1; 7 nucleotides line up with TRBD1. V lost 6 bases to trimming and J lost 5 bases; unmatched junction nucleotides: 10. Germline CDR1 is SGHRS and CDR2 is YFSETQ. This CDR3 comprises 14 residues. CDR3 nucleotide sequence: TGCGCCAGCAATACAGGGGCCTCGAAGACTGAAGCTTTCTTT. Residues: CASNTGASKTEAFF.

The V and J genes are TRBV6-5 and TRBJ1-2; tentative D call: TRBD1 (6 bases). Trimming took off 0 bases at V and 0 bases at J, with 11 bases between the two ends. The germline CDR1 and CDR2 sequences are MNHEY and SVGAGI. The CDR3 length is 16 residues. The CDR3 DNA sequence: TGTGCCAGCAGTTACTCCCCGCAGGGGTCTAACTATGGCTACACCTTC. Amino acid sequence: CASSYSPQGSNYGYTF.

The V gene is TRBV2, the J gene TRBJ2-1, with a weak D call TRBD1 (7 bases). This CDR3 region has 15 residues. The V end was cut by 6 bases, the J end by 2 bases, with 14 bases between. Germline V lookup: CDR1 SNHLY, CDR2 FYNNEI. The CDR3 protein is CASSPRGAAYNEQFF. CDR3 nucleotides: TGTGCCAGCAGCCCCAGGGGGGCCGCCTACAATGAGCAGTTCTTC.

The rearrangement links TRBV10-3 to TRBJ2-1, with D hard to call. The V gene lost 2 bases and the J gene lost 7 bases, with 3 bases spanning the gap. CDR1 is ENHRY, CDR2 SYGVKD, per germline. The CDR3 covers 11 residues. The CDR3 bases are TGTGCCATCAGTGAGGCGAATGAGCAGTTCTTC. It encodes CAISEANEQFF.

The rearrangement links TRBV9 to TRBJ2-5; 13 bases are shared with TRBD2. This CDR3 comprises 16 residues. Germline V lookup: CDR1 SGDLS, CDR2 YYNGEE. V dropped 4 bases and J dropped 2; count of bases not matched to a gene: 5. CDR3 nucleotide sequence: TGTGCCAGCAGCTTTCGACTAGCGGGGGGTCAAGAGACCCAGTACTTC. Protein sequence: CASSFRLAGGQETQYF.

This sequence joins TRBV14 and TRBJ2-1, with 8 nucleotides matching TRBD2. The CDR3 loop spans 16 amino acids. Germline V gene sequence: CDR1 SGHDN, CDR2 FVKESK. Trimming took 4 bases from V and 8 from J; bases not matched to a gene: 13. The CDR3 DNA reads TGTGCCAGCAGCCGGCGCCGCGCCGGGGGGGCCCATGAGCAGTTCTTC. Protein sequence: CASSRRRAGGAHEQFF.

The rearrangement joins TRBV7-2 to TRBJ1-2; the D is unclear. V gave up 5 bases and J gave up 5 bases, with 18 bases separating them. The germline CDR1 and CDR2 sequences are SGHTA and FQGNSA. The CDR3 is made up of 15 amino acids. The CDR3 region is CASSPEAAVGYGYTF. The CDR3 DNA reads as TGTGCCAGCAGCCCCGAGGCAGCGGTTGGGTATGGCTACACCTTC.

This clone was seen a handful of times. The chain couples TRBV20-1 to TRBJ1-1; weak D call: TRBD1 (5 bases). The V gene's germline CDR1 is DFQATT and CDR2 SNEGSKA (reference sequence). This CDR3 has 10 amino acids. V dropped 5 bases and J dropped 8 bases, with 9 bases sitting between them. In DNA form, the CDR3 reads TGCAGTGCTCGACAGTCCGAAGCTTTCTTT. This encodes CSARQSEAFF.

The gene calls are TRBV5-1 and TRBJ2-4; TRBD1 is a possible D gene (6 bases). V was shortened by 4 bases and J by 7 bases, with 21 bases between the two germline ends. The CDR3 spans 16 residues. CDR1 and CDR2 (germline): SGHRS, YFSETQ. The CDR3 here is CASSVVPGQHFNIQYF. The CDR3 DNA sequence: TGCGCCAGCAGCGTGGTTCCGGGACAACATTTTAACATTCAGTACTTC.

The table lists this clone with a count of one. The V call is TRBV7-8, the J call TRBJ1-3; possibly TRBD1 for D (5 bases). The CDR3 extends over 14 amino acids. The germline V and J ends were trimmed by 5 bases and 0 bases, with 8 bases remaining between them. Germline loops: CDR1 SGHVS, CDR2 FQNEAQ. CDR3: CASSQGASGNTIYF. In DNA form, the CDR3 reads TGTGCCAGCAGCCAAGGGGCCTCTGGAAACACCATATATTTT.

The DNA for the CDR3 is TGTGCCAGCTCACCCGGCAGCTACGAGCAGTACTTC. Translating it yields CASSPGSYEQYF. The chain joins TRBV18 to TRBJ2-7, with D uncertain. The CDR3 spans 12 residues. With 3 bases removed from V and 3 bases from J, the gap between germline ends came to 6 bases. The germline V gene has CDR1 KGHSH and CDR2 LQKENI.

This CDR3 is CAISESGYNSPLHF. In nucleotides, the CDR3 is TGTGCCATCAGTGAGTCTGGGTATAATTCACCCCTCCACTTT. The V call is TRBV10-3, the J call TRBJ1-6; D unclear. The germline V gene has CDR1 ENHRY and CDR2 SYGVKD. V was pared by 0 bases and J by 4 bases, with 4 bases between. The CDR3 is made up of 14 amino acids.